One sample yielded the 27 T cell receptor beta chains listed below, sequenced in a study of blood T cell repertoires in COVID-19. TCRdb's table, derived via immunoSEQ multiplex PCR, lists solely in-frame clones and lacks some. The top ten hold about 4.7% of the sample, which has 95,000 to 150,000 clones, roughly 88% seen once. Material for sequencing was peripheral blood. These receptors came from a middle-aged man with acute or convalescent COVID-19.

The chain couples TRBV5-1 to TRBJ2-3; a weak D match, TRBD1 (6 bases). CDR1 is SGHRS and CDR2 is YFSETQ in the germline V gene. The CDR3 loop spans 15 amino acids. Trimming stripped 4 bases from V and 6 bases from J, with 18 bases between. The CDR3 is CASSTGQPGMDTQYF. DNA of the CDR3: TGCGCCAGCAGCACAGGACAGCCGGGAATGGATACGCAGTATTTT.

The chain employs TRBV9 and TRBJ2-2; D may be TRBD1 (5 bases). With 4 bases removed from V and 0 bases from J, the gap between germline ends came to 16 bases. Germline V gene sequence: CDR1 SGDLS, CDR2 YYNGEE. The CDR3 loop spans 17 amino acids. The CDR3 bases are TGTGCCAGCAGCCAATACGTTAACAGGCCGAACACCGGGGAGCTGTTTTTT. The encoded protein is CASSQYVNRPNTGELFF.

The V and J genes are TRBV4-3 and TRBJ1-1; tentative D call: TRBD1 (6 bases). Germline V gives CDR1 LGHNA, CDR2 YSLEER. The CDR3 is made up of 15 amino acids. V lost 1 base, J lost 5 bases, and 14 bases lay in between. CDR3 amino acids: CASSQGLGAGTEAFF. DNA for the CDR3: TGCGCCAGCAGCCAAGGTTTGGGGGCTGGGACTGAAGCTTTCTTT.

The chain couples TRBV15 to TRBJ1-3; the match to TRBD1 covers 7 bases. CDR1 is LNHNV, CDR2 YYDKDF, per germline (reference sequence). V gave up 6 bases and J gave up 1 base; unmatched junction bases: 6. The CDR3 is 15 amino acids. The CDR3 loop is CATSRDRGSGNTIYF. The CDR3 coding sequence is TGTGCCACCAGTCGGGACAGAGGGTCTGGAAACACCATATATTTT.

The CDR3: CASSWAHSLSGANVLTF. For the CDR3, the DNA is TGTGCCAGCAGCTGGGCCCACTCTTTATCTGGGGCCAACGTCCTGACTTTC. The chain links TRBV3-1 (or the pseudogene TRBV3-2) to TRBJ2-6; D is unresolved. This CDR3 is built from 17 residues. In germline, CDR1 is LGHDT, CDR2 YNNKEL (reference sequence). V lost 5 bases to trimming and J lost 1 base, with 15 bases between them.

The chain recombines TRBV7-2 with TRBJ1-5, with 7 bases that match TRBD1. Trimming at V came to 5 bases and at J to 0 bases, leaving 7 bases not matched to a gene. The CDR3 covers 16 residues. CDR1 and CDR2 from the germline V gene are SGHTA and FQGNSA. CDR3 residues: CASSQGDSHSNQPQHF. The CDR3 DNA reads TGTGCCAGCAGCCAAGGGGACAGCCATAGCAATCAGCCCCAGCATTTT.

The rearrangement uses TRBV5-5 and TRBJ2-5; a possible D gene is TRBD1 (6 bases). This CDR3 has 14 amino acids. The germline V and J ends were trimmed by 3 bases and 7 bases, with 16 bases remaining between them. The germline gives CDR1 SGHKS, CDR2 YYEKEE (reference sequence). The CDR3 spells CASSSRGQLPTQYF. CDR3 DNA sequence: TGTGCCAGCAGCTCTAGAGGACAGCTACCGACCCAGTACTTC.

The chain couples TRBV7-2 to TRBJ1-6, with 7 nucleotides matching TRBD1. There are 16 residues in the CDR3. Trimming took 5 bases from V and 2 from J; bases not matched to a gene: 6. The V gene's germline CDR1 is SGHTA and CDR2 FQGNSA. The CDR3 region has the DNA TGTGCCAGCAGCATCATCCAGGGGGCCTATAATTCACCCCTCCACTTT. Translated: CASSIIQGAYNSPLHF.

The J gene is TRBJ1-5, the V gene TRBV7-2; TRBD1 matches 7 bases. The CDR3 is made up of 13 amino acids. The germline CDR1 and CDR2 sequences are SGHTA and FQGNSA. J was trimmed by 7 bases and V by 3 bases; bases with no gene match: 3. CDR3 residues: CASSLNRGQPQHF. CDR3 DNA: TGTGCCAGCAGCTTGAACAGGGGACAGCCCCAGCATTTT.

This chain joins TRBV7-8 and TRBJ1-1; 7 bases line up with TRBD1. There are 18 residues in the CDR3. V dropped 1 base and J dropped 7; count of bases not matched to a gene: 18. Germline V gene lookup returns CDR1 SGHVS and CDR2 FQNEAQ. The CDR3 protein is CASSLVRQGEGIPFEAFF. The DNA of the CDR3 is TGTGCCAGCAGCTTAGTCCGACAGGGAGAGGGTATCCCCTTTGAAGCTTTCTTT. Full variable domain (missing parts from reference TRBV7-8 and TRBJ1-1): GAGVSQSPRYKVAKRGQDVALRCDPISGHVSLFWYQQALGQGPEFLTYFQNEAQLDKSGLPSDRFFAERPEGSVSTLKIQRTQQEDSAVYLCASSLVRQGEGIPFEAFFGQGTRLTVV.

V and J are TRBV6-6 and TRBJ2-2; 7 bases line up with TRBD1. The trim removed 6 bases at V and 1 base at J, leaving 5 bases unmatched. Germline lookup yields CDR1 MNHNY and CDR2 SVGAGI (reference sequence). The CDR3 is 15 residues long. CDR3 loop: CASSTTGVNTGELFF. The DNA for the CDR3 is TGTGCCAGCAGCACCACAGGGGTGAACACCGGGGAGCTGTTTTTT.

The rearrangement joins TRBV6-5 to TRBJ2-1; 9 nucleotides agree with TRBD2. Germline CDR1 and CDR2: MNHEY and SVGAGI. Trimming took 3 bases from V and 3 from J; bases not matched to a gene: 3. The CDR3 contains 15 residues. The CDR3 nucleotides read TGTGCCAGCAGTTATCAGCGGGAGGTCTACAATGAGCAGTTCTTC. This translates into CASSYQREVYNEQFF.

The V and J genes are TRBV3-1 (or the pseudogene TRBV3-2) and TRBJ1-2, with D tentatively TRBD1 (5 bases). CDR1 and CDR2 (germline): LGHDT, YNNKEL (reference sequence). V was pared by 1 base and J by 3 bases, with 15 bases between. The CDR3 loop spans 16 amino acids. Written as DNA, the CDR3 is TGTGCCAGCAGCCAAGGGGCGGCTTGGGGGGACTATGGCTACACCTTC. Translating gives CASSQGAAWGDYGYTF.

The chain links TRBV5-8 to TRBJ2-7, with 7 nucleotides matching TRBD1. CDR3 size: 14 residues. With 2 bases clipped from V and 2 bases from J, the junction kept 4 bases outside the gene matches. Germline CDR1 SGHTS, CDR2 YDEGEE. CDR3 bases: TGTGCCAGCAGCTTAACCGGGACAGCCTACGAGCAGTACTTC. Translation gives CASSLTGTAYEQYF.

This chain links TRBV19 with TRBJ1-1; TRBD1 matches 10 bases. The V segment lost 7 bases and the J segment 5 bases; nucleotides outside the gene matches: 13. Germline V CDR1 and CDR2: LNHDA, SQIVND (reference sequence). The CDR3 runs to 16 residues. The CDR3 DNA follows: TGTGCCAGTACCGACCTAGGGACAGGGGATGAGACTGAAGCTTTCTTT. It translates to CASTDLGTGDETEAFF. Supplemented by reference TRBV19 and TRBJ1-1, the full variable domain reads DGGITQSPKYLFRKEGQNVTLSCEQNLNHDAMYWYRQDPGQGLRLIYYSQIVNDFQKGDIAEGYSVSREKKESFPLTVTSAQKNPTAFYLCASTDLGTGDETEAFFGQGTRLTVV.

The gene calls are TRBV6-2 or TRBV6-3 and TRBJ1-1; 7 bases align to TRBD1. The CDR3 has 15 residues. The germline V gene has CDR1 MNHEY and CDR2 SVGEGT. The trim removed 2 bases at V and 1 base at J, leaving 4 bases unmatched. The CDR3 DNA reads TGTGCCAGCAGTTACCGGACAGGTTCGAACACTGAAGCTTTCTTT. The encoded protein is CASSYRTGSNTEAFF.

The V call is TRBV30, the J call TRBJ2-3, with TRBD2 matching over 8 bases. The CDR3 runs 13 residues. CDR1 is GTSNPN, CDR2 SVGIG, per germline (reference sequence). The trim removed 2 bases at V and 3 bases at J, leaving 1 base unmatched. The CDR3 nucleotides are TGTGCCTGGAGTACGGGAGGGACAGATACGCAGTATTTT. Protein sequence: CAWSTGGTDTQYF.

This clone appeared a single time. This rearrangement joins TRBV4-2 to TRBJ1-4; D is unclear. The length of the CDR3 is 16 residues. Trimming cost V 4 bases and J 3 bases, with 15 bases left between them. Germline CDR1 LGHNA, CDR2 YNFKEQ. The DNA for the CDR3 is TGTGCCAGCAGCCTCCGAGCCGGAGCCCCTAATGAAAAACTGTTTTTT. Residues: CASSLRAGAPNEKLFF.

The chain combines TRBV7-3 with TRBJ2-1; 8 bases align to TRBD1. Germline V gene sequence: CDR1 SGHTA, CDR2 FQGTGA. This CDR3 has 18 residues. The ends lost 4 bases at V and 8 bases at J; junction bases unmatched: 19. Here the CDR3 reads CASSSIPRTGFEVDEQFF. In DNA, the CDR3 is TGTGCCAGCAGCTCCATTCCTAGGACAGGGTTTGAGGTGGATGAGCAGTTCTTC.

The chain combines TRBV10-3 with TRBJ2-5; maybe TRBD2 (6 bases). The CDR3 covers 16 residues. Germline-derived CDR1 and CDR2 are ENHRY and SYGVKD. The V end lost 3 bases, the J end lost 7 bases, and 21 bases lay between the germline ends. The CDR3 sequence is CAISDLAGYAIGTQYF. CDR3 DNA: TGTGCCATCAGTGATTTGGCGGGATATGCGATTGGGACCCAGTACTTC.

This chain uses TRBV6-2 or TRBV6-3 with TRBJ1-2, with 9 nucleotides matching TRBD1. Looked up from germline, CDR1 is MNHEY and CDR2 is SVGEGT. The CDR3 is made up of 15 amino acids. The V and J ends lost 4 bases and 4 bases, in that order; junction bases with no gene match: 7. CDR3 region: CASSSGTGRFYGYTF. CDR3 nucleotides: TGTGCCAGCAGTTCCGGGACAGGGCGTTTCTATGGCTACACCTTC.

The chain combines TRBV18 with TRBJ1-3, with no clear D. Germline CDR1 KGHSH, CDR2 LQKENI. This CDR3 contains 15 residues. Trimming removed 3 bases at V and 0 bases at J, with 9 bases between. CDR3 amino acids: CASSPPQVSGNTIYF. The CDR3 coding sequence is TGTGCCAGCTCACCGCCCCAGGTCTCTGGAAACACCATATATTTT.

The gene calls are TRBV27 and TRBJ2-7; 10 nucleotides line up with TRBD2. Trimming removed 6 bases from V and 2 bases from J; junction bases left unmatched: 4. This CDR3 region has 14 residues. CDR1 and CDR2 (germline): MNHEY, SMNVEV (reference sequence). The CDR3 region has the DNA TGTGCCAGCAGCAAAGCGGGAGGGCCCTACGAGCAGTACTTC. As protein: CASSKAGGPYEQYF.

The chain joins TRBV10-3 to TRBJ2-2; a weak D match, TRBD2 (5 bases). Germline CDR1 and CDR2: ENHRY and SYGVKD. This CDR3 has 15 amino acids. The germline V and J ends were trimmed by 10 bases and 5 bases, with 20 bases remaining between them. The CDR3: CATTALPSGTGELFF. CDR3 sequence (DNA): TGTGCCACAACAGCGCTACCGAGCGGAACCGGGGAGCTGTTTTTT.

This chain connects TRBV19 to TRBJ1-1, with TRBD1 matching 7 bases. V lost 4 bases, J lost 6 bases, and 8 bases stayed unmatched. The CDR3 contains 14 residues. Per the germline V gene, CDR1 is LNHDA and CDR2 is SQIVND (reference sequence). CDR3 sequence (DNA): TGTGCCAGTAGTACGACAGGGTATGGAGCTGAAGCTTTCTTT. Translating gives CASSTTGYGAEAFF.

The genes are TRBV6-1 and TRBJ1-1; D call uncertain. This CDR3 has 14 residues. V lost 2 bases and J 0 bases, leaving 7 bases between the germline ends. CDR1 MNHNS and CDR2 SASEGT come from the germline V gene. CDR3: CASSERGMNTEAFF. The CDR3, as DNA: TGTGCCAGCAGTGAACGGGGAATGAACACTGAAGCTTTCTTT.

The chain carries TRBV6-5 and TRBJ2-1, with 10 bases that match TRBD2. Losses at the gene ends were 7 bases for V and 6 bases for J; bases not matched to a gene: 9. The CDR3 is 15 residues long. Germline V CDR1 and CDR2: MNHEY, SVGAGI. The CDR3 coding sequence is TGTGCCAGCACCTCTAGAGCGGGAGGGCCCAATGAGCAGTTCTTC. Translation: CASTSRAGGPNEQFF.